These T cell receptor beta chains were read from a single sample in a study of T-cell memory formation after mild COVID-19. A single record per CDR3 protein comes from TCRdb applying MiXCR to the 5' RACE reads. This sample carries 110,000 to 150,000 distinct CDR3 sequences, approximately 26% of them seen once, and the ten largest clones take around 22%. The sequenced sample was PBMCs or a T cell subset sorted from them (not recorded which). The receptors derive from an adult woman who had mild COVID-19 (a few samples of this study predate the infection). Cell type and time point are not known. Both conserved end residues are part of each CDR3. D genes are given only for firm matches. For some rows the clone size is stated as once, few or many, or as a class when expanded; others skip it.

j_gene: TRBJ2-7; d_gene: .; abundance: .; v_gene: TRBV7-8; CDR3nt: TGTGCCAGCAGCTTAGAGAAAGGGCTCGAGCAGTACTTC; CDR3aa: CASSLEKGLEQYF
j_gene: TRBJ2-1; d_gene: .; abundance: .; v_gene: TRBV29-1; CDR3nt: TGCAGCGTCGATGCAGGTGCGGGGGCGGGCGGTGAGCAGTTCTTC; CDR3aa: CSVDAGAGAGGEQFF
j_gene: TRBJ2-1; d_gene: TRBD1; abundance: few; v_gene: TRBV4-2; CDR3nt: TGTGCCAGCAGCCAAGTACAGGGGGCTAATGAGCAGTTCTTC; CDR3aa: CASSQVQGANEQFF
j_gene: TRBJ2-7; d_gene: .; abundance: .; v_gene: TRBV7-6; CDR3nt: TGTGCCAGCAGCTTACTACAGGGAATCGAGCAGTACTTC; CDR3aa: CASSLLQGIEQYF
j_gene: TRBJ1-2; d_gene: .; abundance: once; v_gene: TRBV5-1; CDR3nt: TGCGCCAGCAGCGTTTCCGAAAGCGATCCTAACTATGGCTACACCTTC; CDR3aa: CASSVSESDPNYGYTF
j_gene: TRBJ2-1; d_gene: .; abundance: few; v_gene: TRBV19; CDR3nt: TGTGCCAGTAGTATAGCAAGAAGAAAGGGCAATGAGCAGTTCTTC; CDR3aa: CASSIARRKGNEQFF
j_gene: TRBJ1-1; d_gene: .; abundance: .; v_gene: TRBV6-5; CDR3nt: TGTGCCAGCAGTTACTTGGGGCCTGGGAGCGGCAGTTTGGCTGAAGCTTTCTTT; CDR3aa: CASSYLGPGSGSLAEAFF
j_gene: TRBJ1-1; d_gene: .; abundance: .; v_gene: TRBV7-6; CDR3nt: TGTGCCAGCAGCTTAGATTCAGGGGCGCAAACTGAAGCTTTCTTT; CDR3aa: CASSLDSGAQTEAFF
j_gene: TRBJ2-3; d_gene: TRBD2; abundance: .; v_gene: TRBV20-1; CDR3nt: TGCAGTGCTAAGGCACTAGCGGGGCCTAGCACAGATACGCAGTATTTT; CDR3aa: CSAKALAGPSTDTQYF
j_gene: TRBJ2-5; d_gene: .; abundance: many; v_gene: TRBV27; CDR3nt: TGTGCCAGCAGTTTATACGGCCAGGCCCAAGAGACCCAGTACTTC; CDR3aa: CASSLYGQAQETQYF
j_gene: TRBJ1-1; d_gene: .; abundance: .; v_gene: TRBV28; CDR3nt: TGTGCCAGCAGTTTGGTTGCTGGAGGCGGGGGCCCTGAAGCTTTCTTT; CDR3aa: CASSLVAGGGGPEAFF
j_gene: TRBJ1-2; d_gene: TRBD1; abundance: .; v_gene: TRBV5-1; CDR3nt: TGCGCCAGCAGCTCAGACCTGACAGGGGAAGGCTACACCTTC; CDR3aa: CASSSDLTGEGYTF
j_gene: TRBJ2-6; d_gene: .; abundance: .; v_gene: TRBV4-3; CDR3nt: TGCGCCAGCAGCCAAGAGTCCGCCTCTGGGGCCAACGTCCTGACTTTC; CDR3aa: CASSQESASGANVLTF
j_gene: TRBJ2-3; d_gene: .; abundance: many; v_gene: TRBV7-9; CDR3nt: TGTGCCAGCAGCCCCCGGGGAGATACGCAGTATTTT; CDR3aa: CASSPRGDTQYF
j_gene: TRBJ2-1; d_gene: TRBD2; abundance: .; v_gene: TRBV5-6; CDR3nt: TGTGCCAGCAGCTTGACTAGCGGGCCGGGGAATGAGCAGTTCTTC; CDR3aa: CASSLTSGPGNEQFF
j_gene: TRBJ2-3; d_gene: .; abundance: few; v_gene: TRBV13; CDR3nt: TGTGCCAGCAGAGGAACAGATACGCAGTATTTT; CDR3aa: CASRGTDTQYF
j_gene: TRBJ1-2; d_gene: TRBD1; abundance: .; v_gene: TRBV12-3/TRBV12-4; CDR3nt: TGTGCCAGCACCGACAGGCAGGGGGGACCCTATGGCTACACCTTC; CDR3aa: CASTDRQGGPYGYTF
j_gene: TRBJ1-5; d_gene: .; abundance: .; v_gene: TRBV12-3/TRBV12-4; CDR3nt: TGTGCCAGCAGTTATTCAGGGCGGGGCAATCAGCCCCAGCATTTT; CDR3aa: CASSYSGRGNQPQHF
j_gene: TRBJ1-1; d_gene: .; abundance: many; v_gene: TRBV6-6; CDR3nt: TGTGCCAGCAGCGACAGCCGCGCGTTGAACACTGAAGCTTTCTTT; CDR3aa: CASSDSRALNTEAFF
j_gene: TRBJ2-3; d_gene: .; abundance: .; v_gene: TRBV13; CDR3nt: TGTGCCAGCAGCTTACGAGGCGGGGAGCCTCTCGATACGCAGTATTTT; CDR3aa: CASSLRGGEPLDTQYF
j_gene: TRBJ2-7; d_gene: .; abundance: few; v_gene: TRBV12-3/TRBV12-4; CDR3nt: TGTGCCAGCAGTTTGGGGGCCTCCCTTGGGGACGAGCAGTACTTC; CDR3aa: CASSLGASLGDEQYF
j_gene: TRBJ1-2; d_gene: TRBD1; abundance: few; v_gene: TRBV12-3/TRBV12-4; CDR3nt: TGTGCCAGCAGTCGCCAGGGACAGGGGGACTATGGCTACACCTTC; CDR3aa: CASSRQGQGDYGYTF
j_gene: TRBJ1-1; d_gene: TRBD1; abundance: .; v_gene: TRBV15; CDR3nt: TGTGCCACTGGGACAGGGGGTTTGAACACTGAAGCTTTCTTT; CDR3aa: CATGTGGLNTEAFF
j_gene: TRBJ2-7; d_gene: .; abundance: .; v_gene: TRBV5-1; CDR3nt: TGCGCCAGCAGCTTTAGGGGGAACTACGAGCAGTACTTC; CDR3aa: CASSFRGNYEQYF
j_gene: TRBJ2-1; d_gene: TRBD2; abundance: .; v_gene: TRBV4-2; CDR3nt: TGTGCCAGCAGCCAGGGGGGGGACGTGGATGAGCAGTTCTTC; CDR3aa: CASSQGGDVDEQFF
j_gene: TRBJ2-7; d_gene: TRBD1; abundance: .; v_gene: TRBV5-6; CDR3nt: TGTGCCAGCAGCGTACCCCTCGGACAGGGGGCGGTGGAGCAGTACTTC; CDR3aa: CASSVPLGQGAVEQYF
j_gene: TRBJ2-5; d_gene: TRBD1; abundance: few; v_gene: TRBV5-4; CDR3nt: TGTGCCAGCAGCTTGGGAGACAGGGGGCTTGAGACCCAGTACTTC; CDR3aa: CASSLGDRGLETQYF
j_gene: TRBJ2-1; d_gene: .; abundance: few; v_gene: TRBV7-9; CDR3nt: TGTGCCAGCAGCTCGCGAGGGGGTAGCAATGAGCAGTTCTTC; CDR3aa: CASSSRGGSNEQFF
j_gene: TRBJ2-5; d_gene: TRBD2; abundance: .; v_gene: TRBV12-3/TRBV12-4; CDR3nt: TGTGCCAGCAGTTTGACTAGCGGGCCCGGCGGTGGGACCCAGTACTTC; CDR3aa: CASSLTSGPGGGTQYF
j_gene: TRBJ1-5; d_gene: .; abundance: .; v_gene: TRBV5-1; CDR3nt: TGCGCCAGCAGCTTTGGTTCCGGAGGCAATCAGCCCCAGCATTTT; CDR3aa: CASSFGSGGNQPQHF
j_gene: TRBJ2-3; d_gene: TRBD2; abundance: many; v_gene: TRBV27; CDR3nt: TGTGCCAGCAGCCGGACTAGCGGGAGTTTATTTCCAGATACGCAGTATTTT; CDR3aa: CASSRTSGSLFPDTQYF
j_gene: TRBJ2-5; d_gene: .; abundance: few; v_gene: TRBV11-2; CDR3nt: TGTGCCAGCAGCTTAGAATATCAAGAGACCCAGTACTTC; CDR3aa: CASSLEYQETQYF
j_gene: TRBJ2-7; d_gene: .; abundance: few; v_gene: TRBV30; CDR3nt: TGTGCCTGGAGTGGTCCCTCCTACGAGCAGTACTTC; CDR3aa: CAWSGPSYEQYF
j_gene: TRBJ1-2; d_gene: .; abundance: .; v_gene: TRBV24-1; CDR3nt: TGTGCCACCAGTGACAGGGGTCGGGACTATGGCTACACCTTC; CDR3aa: CATSDRGRDYGYTF
j_gene: TRBJ1-1; d_gene: TRBD1; abundance: .; v_gene: TRBV7-6; CDR3nt: TGTGCCAGCAGCCCAATGACAGGGGGCGGAAATGCTTTCTTT; CDR3aa: CASSPMTGGGNAFF
j_gene: TRBJ2-7; d_gene: .; abundance: few; v_gene: TRBV11-2; CDR3nt: TGTGCCAGCAGCTCCCGGTCCGCGGGTGAGCAGTACTTC; CDR3aa: CASSSRSAGEQYF
j_gene: TRBJ1-1; d_gene: TRBD1; abundance: .; v_gene: TRBV5-1; CDR3nt: TGCGCCAGCAGCTTGGTAGGGACAGGTATCGCTGAAGCTTTCTTT; CDR3aa: CASSLVGTGIAEAFF
j_gene: TRBJ2-3; d_gene: .; abundance: .; v_gene: TRBV6-2/TRBV6-3; CDR3nt: TGTGCCAGCAGTCCAAACCCCGGGAGCACAGATACGCAGTATTTT; CDR3aa: CASSPNPGSTDTQYF
j_gene: TRBJ1-1; d_gene: .; abundance: few; v_gene: TRBV9; CDR3nt: TGTGCCAGCAGCGTAGACGGACGAACTGAAGCTTTCTTT; CDR3aa: CASSVDGRTEAFF
j_gene: TRBJ2-1; d_gene: .; abundance: few; v_gene: TRBV9; CDR3nt: TGTGCCAGCAGCGCCATTCGGGCTAGCGACAATGAGCAGTTCTTC; CDR3aa: CASSAIRASDNEQFF
j_gene: TRBJ2-3; d_gene: TRBD1; abundance: .; v_gene: TRBV6-2/TRBV6-3; CDR3nt: TGTGCCAGCAACGACAGGGTTCCAGATACGCAGTATTTT; CDR3aa: CASNDRVPDTQYF
j_gene: TRBJ2-7; d_gene: TRBD2; abundance: few; v_gene: TRBV20-1; CDR3nt: TGCAGTGCTCTACTAGCGGTCCTCAAGGGCTACGAGCAGTACTTC; CDR3aa: CSALLAVLKGYEQYF
j_gene: TRBJ2-2; d_gene: TRBD1; abundance: few; v_gene: TRBV4-2; CDR3nt: TGTGCCAGCAGCCAAGGGACAGGGGGCATGGTGGCCGGGGAGCTGTTTTTT; CDR3aa: CASSQGTGGMVAGELFF
j_gene: TRBJ1-5; d_gene: .; abundance: .; v_gene: TRBV28; CDR3nt: TGTGCCAGCAGTTCTTATACGACAGGAAGCAATCAGCCCCAGCATTTT; CDR3aa: CASSSYTTGSNQPQHF
j_gene: TRBJ2-7; d_gene: .; abundance: .; v_gene: TRBV29-1; CDR3nt: TGCAGCGCCCAAGCGGACAGCTCCTACGAGCAGTACTTC; CDR3aa: CSAQADSSYEQYF